This T cell receptor beta chain was captured by sequencing in a study of blood T cell repertoires in COVID-19. At the level of the study: Sample material is recorded as cDNA or gDNA derived from T cells, B-cell-depleted T cells, or PBMCs.

Clones were read by immunoSEQ multiplex PCR, and TCRdb kept only the in-frame ones, dropping some. The sample has 90,000 to 150,000 clones; over 75% are singletons. The CDR3 is 14 residues long. The junction had 14 bases not matched to a gene; V was cut back by 10 bases and J by 7 bases. Germline V lookup: CDR1 MDHEN, CDR2 SYDVKM. Sequenced material: peripheral blood. This rearrangement joins TRBV28 to TRBJ2-7; TRBD2 agrees at 9 bases. This sequence was found in a man over 45 with acute or convalescent COVID-19. CDR3 in DNA: TGTGCCACCTGCGGGGCGGGAGGGCCTAGAGAGCAGTACTTC. It specifies CATCGAGGPREQYF.